This T cell receptor beta chain was sequenced during a study of T cell changes during pregnancy in multiple sclerosis. V was pared by 4 bases and J by 2 bases, with 6 bases between. The CDR3 is 13 amino acids. CDR1 and CDR2 from the germline V gene are SGHTA and FQGNSA. Repertoires were generated with immunoSEQ multiplex PCR, while TCRdb's copy carries only in-frame clones and drops some. The sample carries 93,000 or so clones, about 90% recorded once. This chain joins TRBV7-2 and TRBJ1-5, with D possibly matching TRBD1 (6 bases). This TCR was sampled from a female donor with multiple sclerosis, enrolled in a pregnancy study. This material consisted of peripheral blood, taken after pregnancy. This CDR3 reads CASSYRGNQPQHF. DNA for the CDR3: TGTGCCAGCAGCTACAGGGGCAATCAGCCCCAGCATTTT.